This T cell receptor beta chain was found in a study of neurological immune-mediated disorders. Via MiXCR, TCRdb re-called the 5' RACE reads, giving one row per CDR3 protein. The data hold roughly 70,000 distinct CDR3 sequences, with around 5.2% observed a single time. This clonotype was observed at least ten times. The CDR3 is made up of 14 amino acids. Trimming removed 7 bases from V and 2 bases from J; junction bases left unmatched: 6. This TCR came from a woman between 25 and 40 years old with multiple sclerosis. The J gene is TRBJ2-3, the V gene TRBV12-3 or TRBV12-4; 7 nucleotides line up with TRBD2. The source material was PBMCs. The CDR3 nucleotides are TGTGCCAGCAATCCTAGCGGATACACAGATACGCAGTATTTT. This translates into CASNPSGYTDTQYF.